This passage covers 12 T cell receptor beta chains from one sample sequenced in a study of PD-L1 blockade in urothelial cancer. Noted time point: pretreatment peripheral blood. The protocol was immunoSEQ multiplex PCR, while the TCRdb copy is restricted to in-frame clones and leaves out a portion. The table shows 50,000 to 65,000 clones, with around 81% occurring only once. The specimen comprised PBMCs, sampled around atezolizumab (anti-PD-L1) treatment. Source of these receptors: a man in his 70s with urothelial cancer.

This clone occurred once. The chain uses TRBV5-4 and TRBJ2-1; TRBD1 matches 7 bases. This CDR3 spans 14 amino acids. The V segment lost 4 bases and the J segment 5 bases; nucleotides outside the gene matches: 6. Per the germline V gene, CDR1 is SGHNT and CDR2 is YYREEE (reference sequence). The CDR3 loop reads CASSPLTGNNEQFF. For the CDR3, the DNA is TGTGCCAGCAGCCCCTTGACAGGGAACAATGAGCAGTTCTTC.

J is TRBJ2-3 and V is TRBV29-1; TRBD1 matches at 10 bases. With V trimmed by 3 bases and J by 2 bases, 2 bases remained unmatched. The CDR3 is made up of 14 amino acids. Per the germline V gene, CDR1 is SQVTM and CDR2 is ANQGSEA. DNA of the CDR3: TGCAGCGTTGAGGGACAGGGGAACACAGATACGCAGTATTTT. Amino acid sequence: CSVEGQGNTDTQYF.

The chain uses TRBV15 and TRBJ1-1, with D unresolved. Deletions cut 4 bases from V and 2 bases from J, with 11 bases between. In germline, CDR1 is LNHNV, CDR2 YYDKDF (reference sequence). This CDR3 comprises 14 residues. Written as DNA, the CDR3 is TGTGCCACCAGCACCCGGACTACTAACACTGAAGCTTTCTTT. Residues: CATSTRTTNTEAFF.

The chain is built from TRBV6-5 and TRBJ1-1; TRBD1 agrees at 7 bases. Germline trimming cut 2 bases from V and 9 bases from J; bases unmatched to any gene: 9. The CDR3 totals 14 residues. The germline V gene has CDR1 MNHEY and CDR2 SVGAGI. CDR3 region: CASSYTPEGQQAFF. CDR3 DNA sequence: TGTGCCAGCAGTTACACCCCGGAGGGACAGCAAGCTTTCTTT.

The V call is TRBV28, the J call TRBJ1-5; D might be TRBD1 (6 bases). The CDR3 totals 13 residues. CDR1 and CDR2 from the germline V gene are MDHEN and SYDVKM. The ends were cut back, 5 bases at V and 7 bases at J, with 12 bases in the middle. The DNA for the CDR3 is TGTGCCAGCAGTCTCAACAGGGTCCAGCCCCAGCATTTT. Its protein product is CASSLNRVQPQHF.

In its sample, this clone was seen a few times. The chain carries TRBV9 and TRBJ2-1, with D possibly matching TRBD2 (5 bases). V was shortened by 0 bases and J by 7 bases, with 11 bases between the two germline ends. Per the germline V gene, CDR1 is SGDLS and CDR2 is YYNGEE. CDR3 length equals 14 residues. The CDR3 nucleotides are TGTGCCAGCAGCGTAGGAGGGCATACGAATGAGCAGTTCTTC. It is translated as CASSVGGHTNEQFF.

The V and J genes are TRBV5-1 and TRBJ2-7, with D unclear. V was pared by 0 bases and J by 0 bases, with 10 bases between. The length of the CDR3 is 15 residues. Germline V gene lookup returns CDR1 SGHRS and CDR2 YFSETQ. CDR3 DNA: TGCGCCAGCAGCTTGGCAGGTTTCAGCTCCTACGAGCAGTACTTC. Amino acid sequence: CASSLAGFSSYEQYF.

This rearrangement joins TRBV19 to TRBJ1-1, with D unclear. Trimming stripped 1 base from V and 5 bases from J, with 11 bases between. The CDR3 is 14 amino acids. Germline V gives CDR1 LNHDA, CDR2 SQIVND (reference sequence). The CDR3 DNA is TGTGCCAGTAGTATAGGAGGAGGGCAAACTGAAGCTTTCTTT. It specifies CASSIGGGQTEAFF.

This chain links TRBV5-4 with TRBJ1-1; maybe TRBD1 (6 bases). The germline V gene has CDR1 SGHNT and CDR2 YYREEE (reference sequence). Between the trimmed V and J ends, which lost 0 bases and 1 base, there was a span of 13 bases. CDR3 length: 16 residues. The CDR3 protein is CASSLGVWTENTEAFF. The CDR3 coding sequence is TGTGCCAGCAGCTTGGGAGTGTGGACAGAGAACACTGAAGCTTTCTTT.

This chain uses TRBV5-1 with TRBJ2-3; 10 positions match TRBD2. The CDR3 length is 14 residues. The V segment lost 5 bases and the J segment 4 bases; nucleotides outside the gene matches: 4. Germline V gives CDR1 SGHRS, CDR2 YFSETQ. The CDR3 bases are TGCGCCAGCAGAGAGCGGGAGGGCGCAGATACGCAGTATTTT. It codes for CASREREGADTQYF.

A single count supports this clone. The chain joins TRBV7-8 to TRBJ2-5; perhaps TRBD2 as D (6 bases). The ends were cut back, 5 bases at V and 5 bases at J, with 15 bases in the middle. The CDR3 covers 14 residues. The germline gives CDR1 SGHVS, CDR2 FQNEAQ. CDR3 sequence reads: CASSPWRGLETQYF. The CDR3, as DNA: TGTGCCAGCAGCCCCTGGAGGGGCCTCGAGACCCAGTACTTC.

The V gene is TRBV5-1, the J gene TRBJ2-7, with 9 nucleotides matching TRBD2. J lost 0 bases, V lost 1 base, and 5 bases had no gene match. The CDR3 is made up of 16 amino acids. CDR1 is SGHRS, CDR2 YFSETQ, per germline. CDR3 DNA: TGCGCCAGCAGCTTGAATCTAGCGGGAAACTCCTACGAGCAGTACTTC. Translation: CASSLNLAGNSYEQYF.